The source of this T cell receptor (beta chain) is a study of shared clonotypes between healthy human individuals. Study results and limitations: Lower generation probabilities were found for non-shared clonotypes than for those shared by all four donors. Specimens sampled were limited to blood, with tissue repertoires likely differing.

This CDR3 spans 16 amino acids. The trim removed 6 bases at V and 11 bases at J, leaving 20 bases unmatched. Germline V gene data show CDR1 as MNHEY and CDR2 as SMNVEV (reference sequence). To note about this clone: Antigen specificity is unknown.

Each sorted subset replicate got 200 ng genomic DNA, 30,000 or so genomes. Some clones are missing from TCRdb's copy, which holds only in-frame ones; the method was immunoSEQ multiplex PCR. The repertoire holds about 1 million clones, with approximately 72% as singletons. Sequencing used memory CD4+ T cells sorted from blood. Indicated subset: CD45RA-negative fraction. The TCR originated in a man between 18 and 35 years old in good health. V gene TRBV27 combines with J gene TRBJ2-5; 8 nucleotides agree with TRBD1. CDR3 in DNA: TGTGCCAGCAGCCGACCAACGGCAGGGGGCATAGAAGGGCAGTACTTC. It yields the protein CASSRPTAGGIEGQYF.